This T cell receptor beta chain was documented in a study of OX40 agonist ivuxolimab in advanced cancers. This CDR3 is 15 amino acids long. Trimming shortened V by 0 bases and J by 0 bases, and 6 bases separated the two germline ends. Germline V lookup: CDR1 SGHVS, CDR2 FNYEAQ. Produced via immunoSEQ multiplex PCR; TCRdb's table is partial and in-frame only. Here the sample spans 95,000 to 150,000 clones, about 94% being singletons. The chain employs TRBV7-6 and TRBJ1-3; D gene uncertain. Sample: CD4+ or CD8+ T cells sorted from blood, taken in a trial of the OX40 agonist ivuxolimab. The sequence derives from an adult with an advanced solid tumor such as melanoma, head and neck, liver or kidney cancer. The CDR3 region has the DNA TGTGCCAGCAGCTTAGCTGATAACTCTGGAAACACCATATATTTT. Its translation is CASSLADNSGNTIYF.